This section outlines one TCR beta chain sequence together with its context. The data derive from a study of blood T cells in healthy people across ages. The germline V gene encodes CDR1 SGHDT and CDR2 YYEEEE. CDR3 length equals 16 residues. V lost 4 bases, J lost 2 bases, and 16 bases lay in between. Using a J-beta primer mix together with a sample-barcoded 5' primer, a second PCR was run for about 6 to 12 cycles. TCRdb re-called the 5' RACE reads with MiXCR, one entry per CDR3 protein. Of about 800,000 distinct CDR3 sequences in the sample, more than 45% were seen once. This TCR was recovered from a man aged 25 to 40 in good health. The chain recombines TRBV5-6 with TRBJ1-5; unclear D gene. The sequenced sample consisted of blood. The CDR3 sequence: CASSVGAGPGNQPQHF. The CDR3 DNA reads TGTGCCAGCAGCGTCGGAGCGGGTCCGGGCAATCAGCCCCAGCATTTT.